This entry features one T cell receptor (beta chain) sequence. Study processing details: Reference gene primer amplification gave nucleated cell count estimates. The table came from immunoSEQ multiplex PCR; TCRdb's copy has only in-frame clones and leaves some out. V, J and clone size were drawn from that table, and D and trimming were deduced from the DNA. This table holds 130,000 to 150,000 clones, 79% found once. Unmatched junction bases numbered 5, after V lost 1 base and J lost 4 bases. There are 15 residues in the CDR3. Germline V gene data show CDR1 as LGHNA and CDR2 as YSLEER. The data are from a study of blood T cell repertoires in COVID-19. Study-wide context: Specimens from acute and convalescent COVID-19 originated in the United States, Italy and Spain. The cDNA or gDNA used as material had been derived from T cells, B-cell-depleted T cells, or PBMCs.

This sequence originates from a man between 60 and 70 years old with acute or convalescent COVID-19. The rearrangement joins TRBV4-3 to TRBJ2-3; 7 bases are a match to TRBD2. Sequencing was performed on peripheral blood. The CDR3: CASSQVGAGADTQYF. The CDR3 nucleotides are TGCGCCAGCAGCCAAGTTGGGGCGGGAGCAGATACGCAGTATTTT.